This T cell receptor (beta chain) appears in the sequencing data of a study of blood T cell repertoires in COVID-19. V was trimmed by 1 base and J by 7 bases, leaving 11 bases between them. The CDR3 sequence is 15 residues long. Germline V lookup: CDR1 SGHTA, CDR2 FQGNSA. Produced via immunoSEQ multiplex PCR; TCRdb's table is partial and in-frame only. The profile covers approximately 22,000 clones, with 81% appearing a single time and roughly 2.7% taken by the ten largest. Enrolled during active infection, Seattle patients were then followed longitudinally. The source material was peripheral blood. This TCR came from a woman aged 70-85 years with COVID-19, enrolled during active disease. This chain uses TRBV7-2 with TRBJ1-6; D is undetermined. CDR3 sequence: CASSLVGSGNSPLHF. CDR3 in DNA: TGTGCCAGCAGCTTAGTTGGGAGTGGCAATTCACCCCTCCACTTT.